This T cell receptor (beta chain) was recorded in a study of human T cells and chemical hapten exposure. About the study: Investigators sensitized 2 cm by 2 cm of upper inner arm skin with 2% DPC. Study-level findings and limits: Positive correlation was observed between PT1 expanded TCR counts and patch test score.

Unique molecular identifiers were attached to individual cDNA molecules during library preparation. Using its own MiXCR run on the RACE reads, TCRdb lists one record per CDR3 protein. The table has 350,000 or so distinct CDR3 sequences, about 7% seen once. The time point here: patch test 1, 2 weeks after DPC sensitization. The treatment is: therapeutic diphenylcyclopropenone sensitization with weekly scalp DPC. Trimming at V came to 6 bases and at J to 0 bases, leaving 6 bases not matched to a gene. This CDR3 spans 16 amino acids. The V gene's germline CDR1 is DFQATT and CDR2 SNEGSKA (reference sequence). This clonotype has a handful of counts. Its antigen is not known.

The TCR originated in a woman aged 18-29 years with alopecia areata. Some clones in this sample may be carry-over from other donors' samples. The chain carries TRBV20-1 and TRBJ2-6, with 9 bases lining up with TRBD1. The sequences come from whole blood, collected in connection with sensitization to the hapten diphenylcyclopropenone (DPC). The chain's CDR3 is CSAPGQGGSGANVLTF. Here the CDR3 DNA reads TGCAGTGCCCCGGGACAGGGAGGCTCTGGGGCCAACGTCCTGACTTTC.